The TCR beta chain under discussion was sequenced for a study of technical replicates of blood from a handful of donors. TCRdb's table, derived via immunoSEQ multiplex PCR, lists solely in-frame clones and lacks some. The sample has around 72,000 clones; 95% to 98% are singletons. CDR1 MDHEN and CDR2 SYDVKM come from the germline V gene. V lost 2 bases and J lost 2; bases outside the gene matches: 1. The CDR3 is 14 amino acids. This sequence was found in a human donor in good health. Input material: T cells isolated from PBMCs. The chain joins TRBV28 to TRBJ1-1, with 8 bases identical to TRBD1. The CDR3 sequence: CASSLTGGNTEAFF. CDR3 nucleotides: TGTGCCAGCAGTTTAACAGGGGGAAACACTGAAGCTTTCTTT.